The 5 T cell receptor beta chains below all came from one sample that was sequenced in a study of cytomegalovirus exposure and HLA in healthy donors (dated by TCRdb to between 2016 and 2019). Libraries were prepared through the immunoSEQ multiplex PCR assay. A mixture of 60 forward primers for TCR Vbeta segments and 13 reverse primers for TCR Jbeta segments was used in the multiplex PCR. As stored in TCRdb, this immuneACCESS dataset retains in-frame rearrangements with V and J assigned. A fraction of the clones does not appear; measured against another copy, unresolved V genes explain less than half of the discrepancy, and the remainder lacks a known reason. The sample table contains some 210,000 clones; only one count was recorded for about 72% of them. 3% to 4% of the sample belongs to the ten largest clones. The source material was PBMCs. The receptors originated from a male donor in good health and CMV-seronegative.

The chain employs TRBV6-5 and TRBJ1-6; a weak D match, TRBD1 (6 bases). V lost 5 bases and J lost 8, with 7 bases in between. The CDR3 loop spans 12 amino acids. In germline, CDR1 is MNHEY, CDR2 SVGAGI. The CDR3 here is CASSTGYSPLHF. As DNA, the CDR3 is TGTGCCAGCAGTACAGGGTATTCACCCCTCCACTTT.

The rearrangement uses TRBV7-6 and TRBJ2-3; weak D call: TRBD1 (5 bases). Trimming stripped 0 bases from V and 2 bases from J, with 6 bases between. The CDR3 loop spans 14 amino acids. CDR1 SGHVS and CDR2 FNYEAQ come from the germline V gene. The CDR3 region is CASSLAGATDTQYF. The CDR3 bases are TGTGCCAGCAGCTTAGCAGGGGCCACAGATACGCAGTATTTT.

J is TRBJ2-1 and V is TRBV4-2; TRBD2 aligns across 9 bases. Per germline, CDR1 LGHNA and CDR2 YNFKEQ. Trimming at V came to 4 bases and at J to 0 bases, leaving 7 bases not matched to a gene. The CDR3 is made up of 17 amino acids. The CDR3 sequence: CASSPYLAGFSYNEQFF. CDR3 in DNA: TGTGCCAGCAGCCCTTACCTAGCGGGGTTCTCCTACAATGAGCAGTTCTTC.

The genes are TRBV28 and TRBJ2-7; D unclear. V was cut by 1 base and J by 6 bases, with 7 bases left in between. From germline, CDR1 is MDHEN and CDR2 SYDVKM. The CDR3 is 12 amino acids. The CDR3 bases are TGTGCCAGCAGTTTATTGAGTCGCGAGCAGTACTTC. It specifies CASSLLSREQYF. Based on the CDR3 plus reference TRBV28 and TRBJ2-7, the full variable domain is DVKVTQSSRYLVKRTGEKVFLECVQDMDHENMFWYRQDPGLGLRLIYFSYDVKMKEKGDIPEGYSVSREKKERFSLILESASTNQTSMYLCASSLLSREQYFGPGTRLTVT.

This chain connects TRBV6-5 to TRBJ1-1; D remains unclear. CDR1 and CDR2 (germline): MNHEY, SVGAGI. CDR3 length: 15 amino acids. Deletions cut 6 bases from V and 0 bases from J, with 14 bases between. CDR3 nucleotides: TGTGCCAGCAGCCGGGAGGGTTTGATGAACACTGAAGCTTTCTTT. The encoded protein is CASSREGLMNTEAFF.